This T cell receptor beta chain was recovered during a study of shared clonotypes between healthy human individuals (dated by TCRdb to between 2020 and 2021). Describing the broader study: A couple of women and a few men aged 18 to 49 years were included in the cohort. Blood TCR repertoires of five healthy adults were deeply sequenced to estimate repertoire size and the extent of clonotype sharing between individuals. Per donor, three plates each were used for CD4 naive and CD4 memory, two for CD8 naive, and one for CD8 memory. Libraries were prepared and TCR repertoires were sequenced by different laboratories using diverse techniques, in order to increase sequencing depth and limit assay-specific biases. Each donor's leukapheresis produced roughly between about 0.8 and 10 billion PBMCs.

CD8 naive samples consisted of CD45RO-negative cells that were positively selected for CCR7, yielding a CD45RA+CCR7+ population without TemRA cells. Donors were healthy HIV-negative adults with no recently reported acute infections or vaccinations. Every donor was a Caucasian adult living in Nashville, Tennessee, USA. Blood was collected by leukapheresis, and PBMCs were isolated by Ficoll-Histopaque density gradient centrifugation and then cryopreserved in liquid nitrogen vapor phase. Purity and quantity of every magnetically sorted T cell population were checked by analytical flow cytometry. Each sorted fraction had its genomic DNA isolated and then quantified by UV absorbance on a Nanodrop 2000c. The germline V gene supplies CDR1 SGHRS and CDR2 YFSETQ. The CDR3 covers 16 residues, taking in both the cysteine and the phenylalanine. The DNA shown is the 48-base CDR3, in frame from base 1. Cut back by 4 bases and 1 base, the V and J ends lie 15 bases apart.

TCR CDR3 regions were amplified from genomic DNA by multiplex PCR using the deep immunoSEQ assay. Genomic DNA extracted from each cell subset was distributed evenly over all wells of several immunoSEQ 96-well plates, and each plate served as one replicate. For sorted subsets, about 200 ng genomic DNA, equal to 30,000 to 35,000 T cell genomes, was loaded into each replicate PCR. The purified libraries were quantified using a Qubit 3.0 fluorometer, sized with a Bioanalyzer 2100, and then quantified again using the KAPA Library Quantification kit. Every immunoSEQ 96-well plate was sequenced on a dedicated single-read 150-cycle Illumina NextSeq 550 flow cell. The paper's processing steps were these. Because only junctional sequences without quality scores were contained in the immunoSEQ output, filtering matching that applied to full-length reads could not be performed. Sequences were annotated with PyIR, a Python wrapper for IgBLAST v1.9, using IMGT germline references to assign V/J genes and CDR3. Any read was removed if the V/J assignment was weak (E-value above 1e-6), the CDR3 was missing, or the read contained stop codons, out-of-frame junctions, or ambiguous translated residues. A V3J clonotype was defined by an identical inferred V gene, J gene, and CDR3 amino acid sequence. To compute the percentage overlap between repertoires, the number of shared unique clonotypes was divided by the size of the smaller repertoire. Richness of each repertoire was evaluated using RTK rarefaction, the Chao1 estimator, and Recon v2.1 estimates of unobserved clonotypes. For all TCRbeta clonotypes obtained by the gDNA method from four donors, generation probabilities were computed with OLGA. The immuneACCESS repertoire file appears here via TCRdb, limited to in-frame rearrangements. These files lack a portion of the clones; in checked studies, under half of the deficit traces to unresolved V genes, and the cause of the others is not known. The DNA gave D and trimming, while V, J and clone size come from that table. Present in this sample are millions of clones, 85% to 95% of which were seen just once. Clones ranked in the top ten supply 1% to 1.3% of the sample.

Study-wide findings and limitations: Naive subsets generally had larger estimated clonotype richness than memory subsets did. Clonotypes shared by all four sorted-subset donors showed higher generation probabilities than non-shared clonotypes. Even with the large sequencing depth, rarefaction of the sorted-subset datasets indicated that sequencing was incomplete. About 4.5% of naive CD4, approximately 3.7% of naive CD8, around 2.3% of memory CD4, and 0.35% to 0.5% of memory CD8 clonotypes were shared across a few donors. Because the study included a small number of donors, the genetic and exposure-history diversity represented was limited. Only blood was sampled, and tissue TCR repertoires likely differ from those in blood. Pairwise subsampling led to the expectation that sequencing depth would affect the degree of clonotype sharing among donors.

As concerns this clone: No antigen is known for it. No base qualities exist here, and no much larger clone lies one base off it.

The sequencing sample was made of naive CD8+ T cells sorted from blood. What this sample's cell subset or site label stands for: CD45RA+CCR7+. This receptor was identified in a man aged 18-30 years in good health. The chain was built from TRBV5-1 and TRBJ2-1, with the D gene too uncertain to name. CDR3 sequence: CASSTHNLVSYNEQFF. The nucleotide sequence reads as follows: TGCGCCAGCAGCACGCATAATCTAGTATCCTACAATGAGCAGTTCTTC.